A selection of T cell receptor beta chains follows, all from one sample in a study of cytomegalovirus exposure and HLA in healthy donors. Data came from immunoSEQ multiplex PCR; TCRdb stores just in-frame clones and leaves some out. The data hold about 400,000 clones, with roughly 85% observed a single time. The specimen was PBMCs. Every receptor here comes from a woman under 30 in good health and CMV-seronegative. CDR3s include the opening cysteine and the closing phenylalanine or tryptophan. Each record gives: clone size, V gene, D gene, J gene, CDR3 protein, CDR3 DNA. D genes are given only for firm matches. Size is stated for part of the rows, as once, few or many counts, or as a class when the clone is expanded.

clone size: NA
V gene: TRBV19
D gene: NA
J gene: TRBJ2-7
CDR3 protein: CASTSGLHSYEQYF
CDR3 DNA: TGTGCCAGTACCTCGGGACTCCACTCCTACGAGCAGTACTTC

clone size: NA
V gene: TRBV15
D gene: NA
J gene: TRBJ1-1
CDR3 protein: CATSRPSWNTEAFF
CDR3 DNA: TGTGCCACCAGTAGACCATCATGGAACACTGAAGCTTTCTTT

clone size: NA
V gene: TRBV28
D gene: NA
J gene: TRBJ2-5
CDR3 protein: CASIQGGGTKETQYF
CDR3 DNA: TGTGCCTCTATACAGGGAGGGGGTACCAAAGAGACCCAGTACTTC

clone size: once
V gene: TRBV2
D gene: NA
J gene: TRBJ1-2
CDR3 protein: CASSVGRLYGYTF
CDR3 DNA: TGTGCCAGCAGTGTTGGGCGTCTCTATGGCTACACCTTC

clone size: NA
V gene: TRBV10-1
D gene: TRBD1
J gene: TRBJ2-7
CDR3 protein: CASSEIGQGVEQYF
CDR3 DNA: TGCGCCAGCAGTGAGATAGGCCAGGGGGTCGAGCAGTACTTC

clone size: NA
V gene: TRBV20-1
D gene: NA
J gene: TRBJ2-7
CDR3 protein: CSAPRGSEQYF
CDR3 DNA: TGCAGTGCTCCTAGGGGGAGCGAGCAGTACTTC

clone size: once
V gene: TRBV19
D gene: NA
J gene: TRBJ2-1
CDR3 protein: CASSPDPLYREQFF
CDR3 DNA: TGTGCCAGTAGTCCTGACCCCCTTTACAGAGAGCAGTTCTTC

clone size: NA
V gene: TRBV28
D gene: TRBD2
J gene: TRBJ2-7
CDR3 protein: CASSPAPSGRYEQYF
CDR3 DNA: TGTGCCAGCAGCCCCGCCCCTAGCGGGAGATACGAGCAGTACTTC

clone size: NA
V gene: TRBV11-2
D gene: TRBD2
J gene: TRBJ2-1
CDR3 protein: CASSRGLAGGHNEQFF
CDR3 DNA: TGTGCCAGCAGCCGGGGACTAGCGGGGGGGCACAATGAGCAGTTCTTC

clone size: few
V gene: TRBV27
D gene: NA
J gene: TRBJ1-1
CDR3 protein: CARRRKNTEAFF
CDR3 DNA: TGTGCCAGGCGGAGGAAGAACACTGAAGCTTTCTTT

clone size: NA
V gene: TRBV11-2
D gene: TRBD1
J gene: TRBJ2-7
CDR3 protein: CASSSRQGAREQYF
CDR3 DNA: TGTGCCAGCAGTTCTCGGCAGGGGGCGAGGGAGCAGTACTTC

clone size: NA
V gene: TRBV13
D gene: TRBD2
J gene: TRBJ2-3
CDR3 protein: CASSPVGGGTDTQYF
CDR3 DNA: TGTGCCAGCAGCCCCGTCGGGGGGGGAACAGATACGCAGTATTTT

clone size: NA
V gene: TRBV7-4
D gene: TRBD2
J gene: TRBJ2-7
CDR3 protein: CASSNSGGAYEQYF
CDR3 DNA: TGTGCCAGCAGCAATAGCGGGGGGGCCTACGAGCAGTACTTC

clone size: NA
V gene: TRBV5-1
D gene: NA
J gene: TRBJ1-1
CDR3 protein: CASSLGPVMNTEAFF
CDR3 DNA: TGCGCCAGCAGCTTGGGTCCAGTTATGAACACTGAAGCTTTCTTT

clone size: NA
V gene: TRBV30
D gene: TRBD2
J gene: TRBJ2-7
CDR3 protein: CAWSPRTSGSSYEQYF
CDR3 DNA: TGTGCCTGGAGCCCGCGGACTAGCGGGAGCTCCTACGAGCAGTACTTC

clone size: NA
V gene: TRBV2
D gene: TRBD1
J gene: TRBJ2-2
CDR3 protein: CASSEDLRDRGFSTGELFF
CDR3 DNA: TGTGCCAGCAGTGAAGATTTGCGGGACAGGGGGTTTAGCACCGGGGAGCTGTTTTTT

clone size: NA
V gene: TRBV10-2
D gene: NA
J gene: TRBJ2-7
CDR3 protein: CASSDPPLEQYF
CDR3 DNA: TGCGCCAGCAGTGATCCCCCCCTCGAGCAGTACTTC

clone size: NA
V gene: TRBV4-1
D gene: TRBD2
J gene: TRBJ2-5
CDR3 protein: CASSPAGTKGETQYF
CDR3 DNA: TGCGCCAGCAGCCCGGCCGGGACTAAGGGGGAGACCCAGTACTTC

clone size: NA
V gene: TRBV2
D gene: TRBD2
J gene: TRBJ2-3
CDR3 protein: CASGLAGGGDTQYF
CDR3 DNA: TGTGCCAGCGGGTTGGCGGGAGGGGGAGATACGCAGTATTTT

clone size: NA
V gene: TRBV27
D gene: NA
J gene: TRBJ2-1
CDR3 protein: CASKGADEQFF
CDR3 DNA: TGTGCCAGCAAGGGAGCTGATGAGCAGTTCTTC

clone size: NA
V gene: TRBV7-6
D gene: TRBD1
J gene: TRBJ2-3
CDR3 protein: CASSLARGGLSLADTQYF
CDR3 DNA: TGTGCCAGCAGCTTAGCGCGAGGGGGCCTATCTTTGGCAGATACGCAGTATTTT

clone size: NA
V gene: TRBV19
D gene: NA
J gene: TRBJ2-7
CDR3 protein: CASSIAGESGEQYF
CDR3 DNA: TGTGCCAGTAGTATTGCTGGGGAGTCGGGCGAGCAGTACTTC

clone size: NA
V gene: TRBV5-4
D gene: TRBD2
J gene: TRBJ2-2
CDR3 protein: CASSPWTSGGAAGELFF
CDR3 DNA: TGTGCCAGCAGCCCCTGGACTAGCGGGGGGGCTGCGGGGGAGCTGTTTTTT